The entry that follows covers one TCR beta chain sequence. Antigen unknown. The data were taken from a study of beta chain features in type 1 diabetes. Looking at the study overall: Patients looked much like healthy donors when it came to age, gender and cell yields. Findings and caveats of the study: VDJ junctions in type 1 diabetes patients carried more deletions and fewer insertions. All four CD4+ subsets from Type 1 diabetes patients carried moderately but significantly shorter TCRB CDR3s.

V trimming: 6 bases; J trimming: 6 bases; junction bases outside the gene matches: 9. CDR1 MDHEN and CDR2 SYDVKM come from the germline V gene. The CDR3 has 15 residues. The investigators reverse transcribed all of the isolated RNA, so they sequenced expressed TCRB transcripts. Here immunoSEQ multiplex PCR was the method, and the copy in TCRdb shows in-frame clones only, minus some. The sample has roughly 340,000 clones, roughly 12% seen once; the top ten hold approximately 0.016%. Sequencing input: naive CD4+ T cells from blood. The V call is TRBV28, the J call TRBJ1-5, with 9 nucleotides matching TRBD1. This receptor was obtained from a woman under 30 with type 1 diabetes. The CDR3 here is CASSQGTGRSQPQHF. In DNA, the CDR3 is TGTGCCAGCAGCCAGGGGACAGGGCGAAGTCAGCCCCAGCATTTT.